This T cell receptor (beta chain) was sequenced for a study of somatic mutations in cytotoxic T cells in rheumatoid arthritis. This CDR3 comprises 15 residues. V shed 0 bases and J shed 7 bases, with 13 bases lying between them. Germline V gene data show CDR1 as ENHRY and CDR2 as SYGVKD. Here immunoSEQ multiplex PCR was the method, and the copy in TCRdb shows in-frame clones only, minus some. Of roughly 2,300 clones listed, approximately 84% are singletons. This clone was found once. The chain links TRBV10-3 to TRBJ2-1; the D gene is possibly TRBD1 (7 bases). The sequencing sample was made of CD8+ T cells sorted from blood. The receptor comes from an adult with rheumatoid arthritis. The CDR3 DNA sequence: TGTGCCATCAGTGAGTCCGGGGGCAGGGGGAATGAGCAGTTCTTC. Translated, it gives CAISESGGRGNEQFF.